This record covers a single T cell receptor (beta chain). Original analysis: Nucleated cell number was recorded as an estimate derived from reference gene primer amplification. Clones were read by immunoSEQ multiplex PCR, and TCRdb kept only the in-frame ones, dropping some. V and J calls plus clone size are reproduced from that table; the DNA served to infer D and trimming. The table includes approximately 130,000 clones, 80% to 85% detected once. The data originate from a study of blood T cell repertoires in COVID-19. Study overall: Spain, Italy and the United States supplied samples that represented acute and convalescent COVID-19.

The clonotype comes from a man aged 25 to 40 who had recovered from COVID-19. The sequenced sample consisted of PBMCs or T cells enriched from blood (not recorded which).

CDR3 region: CASSQAVEGNTIYF. DNA for the CDR3: TGTGCCAGCAGCCAGGCAGTGGAGGGAAACACCATATATTTT. The chain joins TRBV3-1 (or the pseudogene TRBV3-2) to TRBJ1-3; D is unresolved. The CDR3 is made up of 14 amino acids. Deletions cut 3 bases from V and 4 bases from J, with 10 bases between. CDR1 and CDR2 from the germline V gene are LGHDT and YNNKEL (reference sequence).